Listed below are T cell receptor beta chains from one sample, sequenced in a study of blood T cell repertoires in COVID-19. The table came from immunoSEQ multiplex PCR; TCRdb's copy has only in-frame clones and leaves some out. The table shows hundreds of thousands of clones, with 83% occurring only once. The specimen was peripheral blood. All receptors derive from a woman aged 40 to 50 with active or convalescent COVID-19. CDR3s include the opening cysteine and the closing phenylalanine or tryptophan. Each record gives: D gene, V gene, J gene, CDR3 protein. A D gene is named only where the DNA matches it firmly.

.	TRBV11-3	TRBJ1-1	CASSPGHMNTEAFF
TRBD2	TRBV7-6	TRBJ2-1	CASSLRLAGKYNEQFF
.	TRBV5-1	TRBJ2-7	CASSSPGGSEQYF
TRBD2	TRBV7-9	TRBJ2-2	CASSKGTTVPGELFF
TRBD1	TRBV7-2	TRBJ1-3	CGAGGLSGNTIYF
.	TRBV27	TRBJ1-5	CASSRQSNQPQHF
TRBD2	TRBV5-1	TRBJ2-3	CASSYRTSEDTQYF
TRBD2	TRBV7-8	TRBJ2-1	CASSSRPSGGRGSYNEQFF
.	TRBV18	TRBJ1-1	CASSPAGGITEAFF
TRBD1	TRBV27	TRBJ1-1	CASSLWDRDTEAFF
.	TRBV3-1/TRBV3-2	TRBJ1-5	CASSQDSGYQPQHF
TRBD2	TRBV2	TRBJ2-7	CASPAGLAGGFSTYEQYF
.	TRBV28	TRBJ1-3	CASSLRSSGNTIYF
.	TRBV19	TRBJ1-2	CASSTVQGEDYGYTF
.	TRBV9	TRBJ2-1	CASSATSSYNEQFF